This TCR beta chain was profiled in a study of early T cells in non-severe SARS-CoV-2 infection. On the study more broadly: From unsorted whole blood, bulk RNA was sequenced, and the chains remained unpaired.

Germline V gives CDR1 MGHRA, CDR2 YSYEKL. The CDR3 is made up of 15 amino acids. V was pared by 0 bases and J by 7 bases, with 13 bases between. TCRdb re-called the 5' RACE reads with MiXCR, one entry per CDR3 protein. The sample lists tens of thousands of distinct CDR3 sequences, over 12% occurring once. This clonotype was counted ten times or more. The sample in question was whole blood, obtained at baseline. This chain uses TRBV4-1 with TRBJ1-5; D possibly corresponds to TRBD1 (6 bases). This TCR was sampled from an adult who was a healthcare worker with PCR-confirmed SARS-CoV-2 infection or an uninfected control (not recorded which). In DNA form, the CDR3 reads TGCGCCAGCAGCCAAGATGGGGGGGCTTGGCAGCCCCAGCATTTT. It codes for CASSQDGGAWQPQHF.